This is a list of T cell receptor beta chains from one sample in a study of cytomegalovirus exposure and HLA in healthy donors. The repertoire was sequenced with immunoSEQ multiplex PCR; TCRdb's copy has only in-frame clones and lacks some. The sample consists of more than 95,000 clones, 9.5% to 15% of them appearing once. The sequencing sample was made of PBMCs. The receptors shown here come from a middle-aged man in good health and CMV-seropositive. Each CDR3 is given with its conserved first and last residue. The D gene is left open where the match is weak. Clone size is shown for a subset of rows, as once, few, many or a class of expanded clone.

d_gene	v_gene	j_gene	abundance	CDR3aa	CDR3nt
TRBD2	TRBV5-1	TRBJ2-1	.	CASSLEGGRHRNEQFF	TGCGCCAGCAGCTTGGAGGGCGGGAGGCATCGTAATGAGCAGTTCTTC
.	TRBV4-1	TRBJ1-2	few	CASSQEAAGGRITF	TGCGCCAGCAGCCAAGAGGCCGCCGGGGGTAGGATCACCTTC
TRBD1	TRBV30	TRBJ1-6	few	CAWSGRQGSPLHF	TGTGCCTGGAGTGGCCGACAGGGATCACCCCTCCACTTT
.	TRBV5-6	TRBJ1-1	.	CASSFTGITEAFF	TGTGCCAGCAGCTTTACGGGGATCACTGAAGCTTTCTTT
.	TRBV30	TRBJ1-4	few	CACHRRTNEKLFF	TGTGCCTGCCACAGAAGAACTAATGAAAAACTGTTTTTT
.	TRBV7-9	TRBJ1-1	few	CASSSQGSGTEAFF	TGTGCCAGCAGCTCTCAGGGTTCGGGCACTGAAGCTTTCTTT
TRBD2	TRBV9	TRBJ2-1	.	CASSSEGRLAGKNEQFF	TGTGCCAGCAGCTCCGAGGGTAGACTAGCGGGAAAAAATGAGCAGTTCTTC
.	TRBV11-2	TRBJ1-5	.	CASSLVGSPEVPQHF	TGTGCCAGCAGCTTAGTTGGCAGCCCTGAGGTGCCCCAGCATTTT
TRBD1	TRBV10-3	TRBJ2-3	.	CAISLGQTSNTDTQYF	TGTGCCATCAGTCTGGGACAGACCTCTAACACAGATACGCAGTATTTT
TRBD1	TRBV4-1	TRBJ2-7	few	CASSAGQGTYEQYF	TGCGCCAGCAGCGCGGGACAGGGGACCTACGAGCAGTACTTC
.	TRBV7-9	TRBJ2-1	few	CASSLALLLLSKNHEQFF	TGTGCCAGCAGCTTAGCCCTCTTACTTCTTTCTAAGAATCATGAGCAGTTCTTC
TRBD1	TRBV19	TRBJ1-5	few	CASSEDRAAQHF	TGTGCCAGTAGTGAAGACAGGGCGGCCCAGCATTTT
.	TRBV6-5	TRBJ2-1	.	CASSSTGNNEQFF	TGTGCCAGCAGTTCCACAGGGAACAATGAGCAGTTCTTC
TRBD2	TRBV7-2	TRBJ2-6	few	CASTRTSGGNSGANVLTF	TGTGCCAGCACCCGGACTAGCGGGGGGAACTCTGGGGCCAACGTCCTGACTTTC
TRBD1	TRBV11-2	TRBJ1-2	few	CASSFGQGAGYGYTF	TGTGCCAGCAGCTTCGGGCAGGGGGCGGGGTATGGCTACACCTTC
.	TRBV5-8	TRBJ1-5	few	CASSLRNQPQHF	TGTGCCAGCAGCCTGCGTAATCAGCCCCAGCATTTT
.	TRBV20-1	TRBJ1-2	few	CGGEANYGYTF	TGCGGGGGGGAAGCTAACTATGGCTACACCTTC
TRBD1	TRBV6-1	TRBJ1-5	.	CASSERYRGSQPQHF	TGTGCCAGCAGTGAACGTTACAGGGGGAGTCAGCCCCAGCATTTT
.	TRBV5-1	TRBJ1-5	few	CASSSAPGGDQPQHF	TGCGCCAGCAGCTCCGCTCCGGGAGGAGATCAGCCCCAGCATTTT
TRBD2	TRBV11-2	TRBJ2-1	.	CASSLAGIYNEQFF	TGTGCCAGCAGTCTAGCGGGGATATACAATGAGCAGTTCTTC
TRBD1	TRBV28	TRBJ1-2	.	CASSPTGVYGYTF	TGTGCCAGCAGCCCGACAGGGGTCTATGGCTACACCTTC
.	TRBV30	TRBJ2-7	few	CAWSLPRRSEQYF	TGTGCCTGGAGTCTCCCTCGGAGAAGCGAGCAGTACTTC
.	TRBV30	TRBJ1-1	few	CAWSVQSMNTEAFF	TGTGCCTGGAGTGTACAGTCCATGAACACTGAAGCTTTCTTT
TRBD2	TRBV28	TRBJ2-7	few	CASSKGPGLAGYEQYF	TGTGCCAGCAGTAAGGGGCCGGGACTAGCGGGATACGAGCAGTACTTC
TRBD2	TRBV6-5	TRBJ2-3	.	CASSKSGLAYTYF	TGTGCCAGCAGTAAGTCGGGACTAGCGTATACGTATTTT
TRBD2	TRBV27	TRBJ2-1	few	CASSGLAGTVSHEQFF	TGTGCCAGCAGCGGACTAGCGGGAACGGTCAGCCATGAGCAGTTCTTC
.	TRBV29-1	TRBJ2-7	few	CSVEVPTAPYEQYF	TGCAGCGTTGAAGTCCCGACAGCTCCCTACGAGCAGTACTTC
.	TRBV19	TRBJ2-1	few	CASSLRQVIINEQFF	TGTGCCAGTAGTCTCCGACAAGTAATCATCAATGAGCAGTTCTTC
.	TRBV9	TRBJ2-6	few	CASSVPGANVLTF	TGTGCCAGCAGCGTACCGGGGGCCAACGTCCTGACTTTC
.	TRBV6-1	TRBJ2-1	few	CASGAGGGENEQFF	TGTGCCAGCGGGGCAGGAGGAGGGGAAAATGAGCAGTTCTTC
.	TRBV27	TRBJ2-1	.	CASSYLSRRNEQFF	TGTGCCAGCAGTTACCTCTCTAGGCGGAATGAGCAGTTCTTC
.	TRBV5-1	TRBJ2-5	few	CASSLAGQQETQYF	TGCGCCAGCAGCCTGGCGGGACAGCAAGAGACCCAGTACTTC
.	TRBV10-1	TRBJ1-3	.	CAAAYSGNTIYF	TGCGCAGCGGCTTACTCTGGAAACACCATATATTTT
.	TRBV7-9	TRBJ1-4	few	CASSLGRGGEKLFF	TGTGCCAGCAGCTTAGGACGAGGGGGTGAAAAACTGTTTTTT
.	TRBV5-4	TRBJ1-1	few	CASRSYPGYTEAFF	TGTGCCAGCAGGTCTTACCCAGGTTACACTGAAGCTTTCTTT
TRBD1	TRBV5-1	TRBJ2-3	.	CASSMGQKTDTQYF	TGCGCCAGCAGCATGGGACAGAAGACAGATACGCAGTATTTT
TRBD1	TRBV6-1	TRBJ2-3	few	CASGQELTDTQYF	TGTGCCAGCGGACAGGAACTCACAGATACGCAGTATTTT
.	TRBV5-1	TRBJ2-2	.	CASSLEGSQGEAGELFF	TGCGCCAGCAGCTTGGAAGGCAGCCAGGGCGAGGCCGGGGAGCTGTTTTTT
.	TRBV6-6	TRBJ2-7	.	CASSQGASLGYEQYF	TGTGCCAGCAGTCAAGGCGCTAGCCTCGGCTACGAGCAGTACTTC
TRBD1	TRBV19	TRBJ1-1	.	CASRSAGGITEAFF	TGTGCCAGTAGGTCGGCAGGGGGGATCACTGAAGCTTTCTTT
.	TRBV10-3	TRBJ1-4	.	CAISWTATNEKLFF	TGTGCCATCAGTTGGACTGCAACTAATGAAAAACTGTTTTTT
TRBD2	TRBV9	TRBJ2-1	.	CASSVLAGGIDEQFF	TGTGCCAGCAGCGTATTAGCGGGAGGGATCGATGAGCAGTTCTTC
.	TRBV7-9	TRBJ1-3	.	CASRDREGLGNTIYF	TGTGCCAGCCGAGACCGGGAGGGACTTGGAAACACCATATATTTT
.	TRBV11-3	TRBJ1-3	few	CASSEPGGNTIYF	TGTGCCAGCAGCGAACCCGGGGGAAACACCATATATTTT
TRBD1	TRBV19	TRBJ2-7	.	CASSMGTGGSYEQYF	TGTGCCAGTAGTATGGGGACAGGGGGGTCCTACGAGCAGTACTTC
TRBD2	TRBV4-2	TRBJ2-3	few	CASSQEARLAGSADTQYF	TGTGCCAGCAGCCAAGAAGCGCGGCTAGCGGGATCAGCAGATACGCAGTATTTT
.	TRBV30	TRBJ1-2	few	CAWSVGPGGYTF	TGTGCCTGGAGTGTAGGCCCGGGTGGCTACACCTTC
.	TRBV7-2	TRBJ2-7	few	CASSPSTGTSYEQYF	TGTGCCAGCAGCCCTTCCACCGGGACTTCCTACGAGCAGTACTTC
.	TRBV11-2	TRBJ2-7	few	CASSLATFEQYF	TGTGCCAGCAGCCTAGCCACTTTCGAGCAGTACTTC
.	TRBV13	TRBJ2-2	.	CASSLRFSGSNTGELFF	TGTGCCAGCAGCTTGAGGTTTTCTGGTTCGAACACCGGGGAGCTGTTTTTT
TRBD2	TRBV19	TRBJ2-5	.	CASSPRTSSYQETQYF	TGTGCCAGTAGTCCCCGGACTAGCAGCTACCAAGAGACCCAGTACTTC
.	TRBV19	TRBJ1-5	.	CASTREGIGNQPQHF	TGTGCCAGTACCAGGGAGGGAATCGGCAATCAGCCCCAGCATTTT
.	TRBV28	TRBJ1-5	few	CASSSLRAGGNQPQHF	TGTGCCAGCAGTTCTCTCAGGGCAGGGGGCAATCAGCCCCAGCATTTT
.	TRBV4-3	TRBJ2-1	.	CASSPSGAANEQFF	TGCGCCAGCAGCCCCAGCGGAGCGGCAAATGAGCAGTTCTTC